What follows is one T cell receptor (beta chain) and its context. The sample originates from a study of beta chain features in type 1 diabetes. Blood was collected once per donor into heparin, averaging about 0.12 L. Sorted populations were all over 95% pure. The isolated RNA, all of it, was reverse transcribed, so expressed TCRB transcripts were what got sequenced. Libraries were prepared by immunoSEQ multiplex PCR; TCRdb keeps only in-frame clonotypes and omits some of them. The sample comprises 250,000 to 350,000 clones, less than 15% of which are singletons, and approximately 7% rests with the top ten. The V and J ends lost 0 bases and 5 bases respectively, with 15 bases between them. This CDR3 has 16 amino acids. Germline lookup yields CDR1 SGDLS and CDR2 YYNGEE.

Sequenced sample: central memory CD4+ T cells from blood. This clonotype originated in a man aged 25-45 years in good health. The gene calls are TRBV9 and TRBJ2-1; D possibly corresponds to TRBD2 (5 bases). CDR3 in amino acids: CASSVVSSNVHNEQFF. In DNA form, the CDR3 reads TGTGCCAGCAGCGTAGTATCTAGCAACGTGCACAATGAGCAGTTCTTC.